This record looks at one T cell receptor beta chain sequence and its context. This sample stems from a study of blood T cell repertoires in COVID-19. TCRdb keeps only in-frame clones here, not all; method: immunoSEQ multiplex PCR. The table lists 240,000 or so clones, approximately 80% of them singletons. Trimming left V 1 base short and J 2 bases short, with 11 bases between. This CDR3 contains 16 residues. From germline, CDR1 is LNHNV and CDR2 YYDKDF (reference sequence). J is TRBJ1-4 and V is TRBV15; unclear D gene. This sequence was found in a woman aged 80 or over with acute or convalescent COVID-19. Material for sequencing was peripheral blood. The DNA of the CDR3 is TGTGCCACCAGCAGAGCTGGGAGGGTTACTAATGAAAAACTGTTTTTT. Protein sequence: CATSRAGRVTNEKLFF.